The text below deals with one T cell receptor beta chain. Its antigen target is currently unknown. Within one base of it there is no much larger clone, and no base qualities were kept. The data derive from a study of cytomegalovirus exposure and HLA in healthy donors (dated by TCRdb to about 2017). Background on the whole study: According to an earlier analysis of a few hundred of the donors, roughly 180 million T cells yielded approximately 120 million unique TCR beta sequences and about 280 Gb of sequence data. Donor age, sex, ethnicity and CMV serostatus were compiled alongside the repertoire data. Across some 400 genotyped donors of the cohort, an average of about 200,000 unique TCR beta nucleotide sequences per donor were sequenced, and 15% to 20% of those sequences were non-productive. Along with the roughly 610-subject first cohort, a separate validation cohort of about 110 different subjects was used. A handful of DR-DQ haplotypes were handled as single units for association and clustering because linkage in the cohort was strong. The aim of the study was to test whether cataloging public T cell receptors could identify signatures of past pathogen exposure. The T cell repertoires of 670 or so subjects were profiled by immunosequencing and related to cytomegalovirus serostatus. Rather than drawing on any new phenotypic data, the later analysis identified candidate immune exposures from TCR beta sequences and the way those sequences occurred across donors. A later genetic analysis used genome-wide SNP genotypes for about 60% of the roughly 700 donors, treating that subset as a discovery cohort. The genetic ancestry cluster associated with self-reported Caucasian donors included 70% to 85% of the roughly 380 genotyped donors. All discovery cohort repertoires had been generated using a single sequencing platform. In an earlier analysis of 550 to 700 of the donors, high-throughput TCR beta sequencing was used to judge whether each TCR beta V gene segment behaved as functional or pseudogenic. About 280 gigabases of sequencing data and around 88 million unique TCR sequences made up an early release that covered fewer than 650 HLA-typed donors. To study patterns of TCR occurrence, a later analysis re-analyzed previously published TCR beta repertoires from several hundred donors and added high-resolution HLA genotyping. HLA typing included class I and class II loci at four-digit resolution. Typing coverage differed by locus: A, B, C, DRB1 and DQB1 were typed in roughly 620-630 donors, DQA1 in 500 to 550, DPA1 in 600 to 610, and DPB1 in just under 490. The study combined high-throughput TCR immunosequencing, statistical association of individual TCRs with disease status, and machine learning to predict cytomegalovirus infection status.

Library generation was performed with the immunoSEQ multiplex PCR assay. For the multiplex PCR, a mixture combining 60 forward primers for TCR Vbeta segments and 13 reverse primers for TCR Jbeta segments was used. The CDR3 region of rearranged TCR beta genes was amplified from genomic DNA with a multiplex PCR assay. The amplified TCR beta libraries were sequenced on the Illumina HiSeq System as 87-base-pair reads. Under the source paper's analysis protocol: In a later analysis, 70 million to 95 million unique TCR beta chains were counted across the roughly 610 repertoires, and roughly 10 million of these chains were shared by at least two donors. Raw reads were error-corrected and collapsed into unique sequences by a nearest-neighbor algorithm in which closely related sequences were merged to remove PCR and sequencing errors. V, D and J gene segments were assigned by aligning CDR3 sequences to IMGT reference sequences. For a sequence to be retained, a match of at least six nucleotides to both a V gene segment and a J gene segment was required. A rearrangement was called productive if the CDR3 had no stop codons and remained in frame with V and J, and every other rearrangement was called non-productive. Following IMGT convention, CDR3 was defined as the stretch from the second conserved V-encoded cysteine to the conserved J-encoded phenylalanine. The earlier analysis of about 590 of the donors excluded sequences that lacked an unambiguous match to a single V gene segment. An earlier analysis of a few hundred of the donors classified V segments as functional when productive rearrangements were above 56.7% and as segregating when the standard deviation between donors was above 5%. To diagnose cytomegalovirus status from the catalog of TCR beta chain sequences, a statistical classification framework was built. V and J gene assignment, in a later analysis, came from comparing TCR nucleotide sequences with IMGT/GENE-DB human TR gene sequences. In a later analysis, CDR3 sequences and most-parsimonious VDJ recombination scenarios were assigned using the TCRdist pipeline. In a later analysis, every TCR beta chain was defined by the combination of its CDR3 amino acid sequence and its V-gene family, and reads without a unique V-gene family were dropped. As a way to deal with suspected cross-contamination and a sequencing artifact, a later analysis dropped hundreds of nucleotide sequences that were highly shared and had low generation probability. A later analysis calculated a clonal expansion index for each public chain from normalized within-repertoire ranks of inferred template counts. A later analysis computed generation probabilities with a VDJ recombination model fitted to out-of-frame rearrangements, and checked the results against IGoR. Hypergeometric tests were used in a later analysis to score TCR-TCR, TCR-HLA and TCR-CMV co-occurrence, with a repertoire-size bias correction applied to the TCR pairs. A later analysis estimated false discovery rates by permuting HLA or CMV assignments 20 times. In a later analysis, co-occurring TCRs were grouped using DBSCAN, and TCRdist sequence similarity was added for clustering within HLA-allele-positive subsets. Repertoires with fewer than 30,000 or more than 120,000 public chains, plus five repertoires with anomalous nucleotide sharing, were excluded from co-occurrence clustering. TCRdb took over this immuneACCESS table, retaining in-frame rearrangements with V and J assigned. Such tables are incomplete; in checked studies, under half of the missing clones stem from an unresolved V gene, and the remainder is unexplained. V and J calls and clone size come straight from that table; D and trimming were deduced from the DNA. The sample data list 200,000 to 250,000 clones, and around 79% of these were observed just once. Together, the top ten hold 0.2% to 0.25% of the sample.

In total, over 600 healthy bone marrow donors made up the cohort. Cohort members were all nominally healthy when sampled, although unrecorded immune exposures were likely present. The donor was CMV seronegative and belonged to the group of 352 seronegative cohort members. Every donor gave a peripheral blood sample, and the peripheral blood mononuclear cells from that sample were used for TCR beta sequencing. Genomic DNA was extracted from the blood cell samples with the Qiagen DNeasy Blood Extraction Kit. What the research found in general, with its limitations: Strong co-occurrence of HLA alleles, especially DR and DQ, made assigning TCR associations to individual alleles difficult. Presence/absence analyses assumed roughly uniform sequencing depth across donors, an assumption that may not hold. The study gave a list of about 170 TCR beta chains associated with cytomegalovirus. Broadly in line with IMGT annotations, most TCR beta V segments showed up in productive rearrangements about 90% or about 30% of the time in an earlier analysis of 450 to 600 of the donors. A later analysis associated 16,951 TCR beta sequences with specific HLA alleles at a false discovery rate of 0.05. CMV serostatus was the only immune exposure information available for the cohort. V-gene and J-gene trimming of TCR beta chains was associated with a missense DCLRE1C variant in a later genetic analysis, and the association was replicated in an independent cohort. In vitro tests confirmed that a few of the cytomegalovirus-associated TCR beta chains recognize cytomegalovirus antigens. According to a later analysis, TCR association rates differed among HLA loci, with DRB1 alleles showing the most associated TCRs and HLA-C alleles showing the fewest. In a later analysis, most CMV-associated TCR beta chains were found to appear HLA-restricted, with HLA associations seemingly driven largely by CMV exposure. Because some donors lacked HLA typing at each locus, the association tests relied only on the typed subset. Most TCR sequences were seen in very few donors, while some public TCRs were found in many individuals. Only TCR beta chains were sequenced in this cohort, and the absence of alpha or paired-chain data limited detectable features. Because counts were too low, seventeen rarely observed V segments, including chromosome 9 orphons, were excluded from the earlier analysis of 500 to 700 of the donors. According to the authors, the approach could potentially be generalized to other disease states and immunological phenotypes. Correlated functional status among segregating V segments might reflect linkage disequilibrium, but an unknown experimental factor could not be ruled out. In a later analysis, several top co-occurrence clusters were reported to appear linked to parvovirus B19, influenza, CMV and Epstein-Barr virus. In a later genetic analysis, fewer N-insertions in productive TCRs were reported among donors in an Asian-associated ancestry cluster than the roughly 670-donor mean. The classifier was reported to diagnose cytomegalovirus status with high specificity and sensitivity in both the original and validation cohorts. Some IMGT-functional V segments, including TRBV6-2 and TRBV6-3, could not be told apart with the 87-base-pair reads, so those segments were excluded. A cluster of highly shared sequence variants was judged likely to represent a technical artifact of the sequencing pipeline. A later analysis found that HLA-associated TCR beta chains were more clonally expanded and had lower generation probabilities than equally common non-associated chains. A further reported finding was that TCR beta sequences accurately predicted the HLA-A and HLA-B alleles for most subjects in the first cohort.

CDR1 is given as SNHLY and CDR2 as FYNNEI, both from the germline V gene. The CDR3 contains 13 residues, cysteine and phenylalanine counted. The sequence is cut down to CDR3 DNA, 39 bases in frame from base 1. V is trimmed back by 6 bases and J by 11 bases, and the junction contains 12 bases that no gene match accounts for. The rearranged chain carries TRBV2 and TRBJ2-5; 7 bases in the middle match TRBD1. Source material: PBMCs. The receptor comes from a girl aged 2-10 years in good health and CMV-seronegative. The CDR3 region reads CASSLDRPFPQYF. DNA sequence: TGTGCCAGCAGCCTGGACAGGCCCTTTCCACAGTACTTC.